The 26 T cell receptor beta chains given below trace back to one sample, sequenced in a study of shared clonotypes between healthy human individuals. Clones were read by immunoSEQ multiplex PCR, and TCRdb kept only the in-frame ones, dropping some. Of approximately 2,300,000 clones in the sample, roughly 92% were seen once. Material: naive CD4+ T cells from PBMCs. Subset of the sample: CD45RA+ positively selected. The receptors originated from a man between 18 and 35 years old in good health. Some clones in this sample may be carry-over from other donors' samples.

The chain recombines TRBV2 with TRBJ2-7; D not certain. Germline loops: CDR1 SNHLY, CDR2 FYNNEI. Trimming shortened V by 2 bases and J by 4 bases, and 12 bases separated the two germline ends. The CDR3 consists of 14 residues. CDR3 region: CASSEQGPPYEQYF. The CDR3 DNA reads TGTGCCAGCAGTGAACAAGGGCCTCCATACGAGCAGTACTTC.

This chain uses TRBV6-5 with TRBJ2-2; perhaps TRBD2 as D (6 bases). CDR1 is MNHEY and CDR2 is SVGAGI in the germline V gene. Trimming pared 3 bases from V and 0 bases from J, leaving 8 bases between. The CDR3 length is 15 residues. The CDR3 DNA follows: TGTGCCAGCAGTTATAGGAGGGCGAACACCGGGGAGCTGTTTTTT. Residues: CASSYRRANTGELFF.

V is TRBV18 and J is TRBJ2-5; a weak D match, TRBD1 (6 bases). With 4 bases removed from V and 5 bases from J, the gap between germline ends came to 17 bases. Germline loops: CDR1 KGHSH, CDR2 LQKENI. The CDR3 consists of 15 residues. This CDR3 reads CASSRSRDTMETQYF. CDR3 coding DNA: TGTGCCAGCTCACGGTCCCGGGACACGATGGAGACCCAGTACTTC.

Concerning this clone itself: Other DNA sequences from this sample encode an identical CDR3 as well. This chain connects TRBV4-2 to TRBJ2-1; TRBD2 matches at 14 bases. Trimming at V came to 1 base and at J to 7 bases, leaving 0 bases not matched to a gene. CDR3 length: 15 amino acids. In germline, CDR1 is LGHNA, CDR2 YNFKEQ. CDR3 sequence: CASSQGLAGGNEQFF. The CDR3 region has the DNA TGTGCCAGCAGCCAAGGACTAGCGGGAGGGAATGAGCAGTTCTTC.

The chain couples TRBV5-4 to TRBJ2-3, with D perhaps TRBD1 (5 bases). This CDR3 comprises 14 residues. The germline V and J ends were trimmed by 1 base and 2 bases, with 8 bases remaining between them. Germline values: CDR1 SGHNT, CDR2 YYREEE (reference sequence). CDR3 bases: TGTGCCAGCAGCTTGCCAGGGAACACAGATACGCAGTATTTT. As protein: CASSLPGNTDTQYF.

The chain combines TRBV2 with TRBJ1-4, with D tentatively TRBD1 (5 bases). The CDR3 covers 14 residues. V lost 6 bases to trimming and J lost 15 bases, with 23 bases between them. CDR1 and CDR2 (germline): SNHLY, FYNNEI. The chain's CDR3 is CASRGPGLGGPVFF. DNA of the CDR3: TGTGCCAGCAGGGGACCGGGACTGGGGGGTCCGGTGTTTTTT.

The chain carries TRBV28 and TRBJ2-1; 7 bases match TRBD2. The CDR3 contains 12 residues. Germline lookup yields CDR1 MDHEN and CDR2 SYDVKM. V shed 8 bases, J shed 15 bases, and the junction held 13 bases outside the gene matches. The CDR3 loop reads CASSALASGSFF. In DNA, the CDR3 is TGTGCCAGCTCCGCGTTAGCTAGCGGTTCGTTCTTC.

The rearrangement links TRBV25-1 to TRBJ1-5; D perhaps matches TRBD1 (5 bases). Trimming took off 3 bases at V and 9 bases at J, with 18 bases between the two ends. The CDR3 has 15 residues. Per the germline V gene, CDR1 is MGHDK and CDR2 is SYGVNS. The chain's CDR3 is CASSDQQDTGAPQHF. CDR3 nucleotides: TGTGCCAGCAGTGACCAACAGGATACCGGGGCGCCCCAGCATTTT.

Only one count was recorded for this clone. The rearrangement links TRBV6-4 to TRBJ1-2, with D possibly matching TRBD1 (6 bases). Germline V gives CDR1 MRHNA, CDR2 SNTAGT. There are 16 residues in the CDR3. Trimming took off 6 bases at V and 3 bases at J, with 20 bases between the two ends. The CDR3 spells CASSRTPQGPYYGYTF. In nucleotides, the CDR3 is TGTGCCAGCAGCCGGACACCACAGGGCCCCTACTATGGCTACACCTTC.

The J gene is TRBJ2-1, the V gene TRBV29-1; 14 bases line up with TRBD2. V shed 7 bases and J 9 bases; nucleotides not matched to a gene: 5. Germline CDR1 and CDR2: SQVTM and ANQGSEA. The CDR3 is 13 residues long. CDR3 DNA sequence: TGCAGCGGCGGGACTAGCGGGAGTCTTGAGCAGTTCTTC. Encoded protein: CSGGTSGSLEQFF.

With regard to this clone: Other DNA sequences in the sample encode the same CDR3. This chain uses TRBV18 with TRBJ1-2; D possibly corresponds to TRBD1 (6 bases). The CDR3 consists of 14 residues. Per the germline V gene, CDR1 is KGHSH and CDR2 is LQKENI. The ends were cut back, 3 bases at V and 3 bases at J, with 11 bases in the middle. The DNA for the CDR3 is TGTGCCAGCTCACCTCCGGCAGGGGACTATGGCTACACCTTC. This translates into CASSPPAGDYGYTF.

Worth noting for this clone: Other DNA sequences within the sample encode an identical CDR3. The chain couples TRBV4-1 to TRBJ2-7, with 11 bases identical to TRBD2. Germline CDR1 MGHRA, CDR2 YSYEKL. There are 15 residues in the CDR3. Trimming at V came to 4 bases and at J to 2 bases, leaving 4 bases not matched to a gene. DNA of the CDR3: TGCGCCAGCAGCCTCGGACTAGCGGGTGCCTACGAGCAGTACTTC. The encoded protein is CASSLGLAGAYEQYF.

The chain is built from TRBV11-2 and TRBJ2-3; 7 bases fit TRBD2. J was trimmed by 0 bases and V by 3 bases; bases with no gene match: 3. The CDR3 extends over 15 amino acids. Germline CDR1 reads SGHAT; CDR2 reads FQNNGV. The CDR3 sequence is CASSLGGSSTDTQYF. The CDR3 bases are TGTGCCAGCAGCTTGGGGGGGTCAAGCACAGATACGCAGTATTTT.

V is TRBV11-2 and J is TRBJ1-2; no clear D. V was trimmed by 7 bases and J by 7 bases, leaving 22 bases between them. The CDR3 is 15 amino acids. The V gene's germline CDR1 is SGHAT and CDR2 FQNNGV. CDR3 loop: CASNSLRGRSGGYTF. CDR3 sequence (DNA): TGTGCCAGCAATAGCCTTCGGGGAAGGTCTGGTGGCTACACCTTC.

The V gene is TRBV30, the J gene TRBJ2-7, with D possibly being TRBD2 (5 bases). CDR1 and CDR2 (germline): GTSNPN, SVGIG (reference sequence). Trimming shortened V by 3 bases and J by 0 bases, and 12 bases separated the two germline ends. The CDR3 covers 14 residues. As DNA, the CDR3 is TGTGCCTGGAGGGACTGGAGGAGCTCCTACGAGCAGTACTTC. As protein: CAWRDWRSSYEQYF.

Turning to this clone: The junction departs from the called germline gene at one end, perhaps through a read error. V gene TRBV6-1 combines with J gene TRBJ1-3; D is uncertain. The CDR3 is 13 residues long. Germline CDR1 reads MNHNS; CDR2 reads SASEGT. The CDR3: CASREGSGNTIYF. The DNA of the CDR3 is TGTGCCAGCCGTGAGGGCTCTGGAAACACCATATATTTT.

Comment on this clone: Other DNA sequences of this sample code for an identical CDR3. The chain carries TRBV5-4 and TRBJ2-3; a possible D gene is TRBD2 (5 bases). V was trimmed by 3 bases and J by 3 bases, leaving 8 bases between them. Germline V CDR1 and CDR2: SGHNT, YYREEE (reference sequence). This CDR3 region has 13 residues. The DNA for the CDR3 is TGTGCCAGCAGCTCGGACTCTACAGATACGCAGTATTTT. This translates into CASSSDSTDTQYF.

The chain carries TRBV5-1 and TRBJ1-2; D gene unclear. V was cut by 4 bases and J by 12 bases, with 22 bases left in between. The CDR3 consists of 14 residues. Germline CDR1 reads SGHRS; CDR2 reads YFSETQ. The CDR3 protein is CASSLGELQSGNTF. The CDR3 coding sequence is TGCGCCAGCAGCCTTGGAGAGTTACAGTCAGGTAACACCTTC.

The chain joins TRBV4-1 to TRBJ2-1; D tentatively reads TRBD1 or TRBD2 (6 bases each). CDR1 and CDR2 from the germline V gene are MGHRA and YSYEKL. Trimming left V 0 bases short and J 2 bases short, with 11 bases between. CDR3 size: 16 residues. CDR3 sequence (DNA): TGCGCCAGCAGCCAAGATAGGGGGGCCCCCTACAATGAGCAGTTCTTC. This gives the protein CASSQDRGAPYNEQFF.

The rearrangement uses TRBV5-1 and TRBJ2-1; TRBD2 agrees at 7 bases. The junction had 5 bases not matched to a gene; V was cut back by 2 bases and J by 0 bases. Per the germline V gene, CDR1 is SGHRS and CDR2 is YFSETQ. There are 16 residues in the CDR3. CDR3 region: CASSLFWGGSYNEQFF. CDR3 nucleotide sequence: TGCGCCAGCAGCTTATTTTGGGGGGGCTCCTACAATGAGCAGTTCTTC.

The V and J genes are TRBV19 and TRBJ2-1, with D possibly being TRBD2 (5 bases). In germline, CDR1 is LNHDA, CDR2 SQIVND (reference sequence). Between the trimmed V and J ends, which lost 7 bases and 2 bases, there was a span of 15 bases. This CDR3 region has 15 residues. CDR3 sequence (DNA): TGTGCCAGTACCCCCTCGGGAAGGGCCTACAATGAGCAGTTCTTC. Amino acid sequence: CASTPSGRAYNEQFF.

CDR3 protein: CASYSLGDRSDEQFF. The CDR3 bases are TGTGCCAGCTATAGCCTCGGGGACCGCTCGGATGAGCAGTTCTTC. The chain employs TRBV28 and TRBJ2-1, with D possibly being TRBD1 or TRBD2 (5 bases each). Trimming shortened V by 8 bases and J by 8 bases, and 22 bases separated the two germline ends. The V gene's germline CDR1 is MDHEN and CDR2 SYDVKM. The CDR3 runs to 15 residues.

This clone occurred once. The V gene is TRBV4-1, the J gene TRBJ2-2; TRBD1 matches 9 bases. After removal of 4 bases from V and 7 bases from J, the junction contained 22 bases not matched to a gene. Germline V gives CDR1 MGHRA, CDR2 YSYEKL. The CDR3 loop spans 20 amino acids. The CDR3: CASSRGSRDREHLWDGELFF. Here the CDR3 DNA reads TGCGCCAGCAGCCGGGGCAGCCGGGACAGGGAGCACTTGTGGGACGGGGAGCTGTTTTTT.

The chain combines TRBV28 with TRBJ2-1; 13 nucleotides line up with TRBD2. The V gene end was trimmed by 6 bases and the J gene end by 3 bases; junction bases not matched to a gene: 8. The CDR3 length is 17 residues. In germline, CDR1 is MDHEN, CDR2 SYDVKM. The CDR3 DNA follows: TGTGCCAGCAGCTCTCGGACTAGCGGGAGACTCTACAATGAGCAGTTCTTC. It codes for CASSSRTSGRLYNEQFF. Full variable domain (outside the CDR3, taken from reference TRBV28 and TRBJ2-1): DVKVTQSSRYLVKRTGEKVFLECVQDMDHENMFWYRQDPGLGLRLIYFSYDVKMKEKGDIPEGYSVSREKKERFSLILESASTNQTSMYLCASSSRTSGRLYNEQFFGPGTRLTVL.

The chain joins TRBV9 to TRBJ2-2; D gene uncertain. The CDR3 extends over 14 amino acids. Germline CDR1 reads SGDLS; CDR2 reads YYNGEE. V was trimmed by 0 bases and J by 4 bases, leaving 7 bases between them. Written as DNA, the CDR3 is TGTGCCAGCAGCGTAGACATGAGCACCGGGGAGCTGTTTTTT. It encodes CASSVDMSTGELFF.

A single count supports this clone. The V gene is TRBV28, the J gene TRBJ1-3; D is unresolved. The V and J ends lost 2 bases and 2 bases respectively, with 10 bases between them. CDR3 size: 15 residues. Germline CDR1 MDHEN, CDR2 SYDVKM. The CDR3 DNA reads TGTGCCAGCAGTTTAAACCCAGCCGCTGGAAACACCATATATTTT. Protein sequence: CASSLNPAAGNTIYF.